The 22 T cell receptor beta chains in this list originate from one sample, sequenced in a study of T cell changes during pregnancy in multiple sclerosis. Some clones are missing from TCRdb's copy, which holds only in-frame ones; the method was immunoSEQ multiplex PCR. The sample carries about 94,000 clones, around 94% recorded once. The starting material was peripheral blood, obtained in the third trimester of pregnancy. These TCRs come from a female donor with multiple sclerosis, enrolled in a pregnancy study.

The CDR3 DNA is TGTGCCAGCAGCCTAACGGATATGGGACTAGCGGGAGAAGGACACACCGGGGAGCTGTTTTTT. This translates into CASSLTDMGLAGEGHTGELFF. The chain couples TRBV4-2 to TRBJ2-2; 14 positions match TRBD2. Germline values: CDR1 LGHNA, CDR2 YNFKEQ. Trimming at V came to 4 bases and at J to 3 bases, leaving 16 bases not matched to a gene. This CDR3 is built from 21 residues.

The genes are TRBV27 and TRBJ2-1; the D gene is possibly TRBD1 (6 bases). Between the trimmed V and J ends, which lost 3 bases and 15 bases, there was a span of 12 bases. Germline V gene data show CDR1 as MNHEY and CDR2 as SMNVEV (reference sequence). The CDR3 runs 11 residues. The CDR3, as DNA: TGTGCCAGCAGTTTTCGGGACAATCTGTTCTTC. The encoded protein is CASSFRDNLFF.

The V call is TRBV10-2, the J call TRBJ2-1, with 7 bases identical to TRBD2. J was trimmed by 8 bases and V by 3 bases; bases with no gene match: 4. This CDR3 comprises 13 residues. CDR1 and CDR2 from the germline V gene are WSHSY and SAAADI. The CDR3 DNA reads TGCGCCAGCAGTGACCGGACTAGTGATGAGCAGTTCTTC. Residues: CASSDRTSDEQFF.

The V and J genes are TRBV6-6 and TRBJ2-2; D not certain. The CDR3 covers 11 residues. Looked up from germline, CDR1 is MNHNY and CDR2 is SVGAGI (reference sequence). V dropped 7 bases and J dropped 6 bases, with 6 bases sitting between them. CDR3 bases: TGTGCCAGCAAATCGGCCGGGGAGCTGTTTTTT. Amino acids: CASKSAGELFF.

CDR3 sequence: CASSQGPGVGEKLFF. The CDR3 DNA follows: TGCGCCAGCAGCCAAGGTCCGGGGGTGGGGGAAAAACTGTTTTTT. This rearrangement joins TRBV4-1 to TRBJ1-4; a weak D match, TRBD1 (5 bases). Germline V gives CDR1 MGHRA, CDR2 YSYEKL. This CDR3 has 15 residues. The V end was cut by 1 base, the J end by 8 bases, with 14 bases between.

CDR3 region: CASSLESTGASDTQYF. The CDR3 region has the DNA TGTGCCAGCAGTTTGGAATCGACAGGGGCGTCAGATACGCAGTATTTT. The chain combines TRBV27 with TRBJ2-3, with 8 bases aligning to TRBD1. Germline loops: CDR1 MNHEY, CDR2 SMNVEV (reference sequence). The CDR3 loop spans 16 amino acids. The ends lost 3 bases at V and 4 bases at J; junction bases unmatched: 9.

The chain's CDR3 is CASSPHPGQGGYEQYF. The CDR3 DNA is TGCGCCAGCAGCCCGCACCCGGGACAGGGGGGATACGAGCAGTACTTC. The V and J genes are TRBV5-1 and TRBJ2-7; TRBD1 agrees at 11 bases. This CDR3 contains 16 residues. V lost 4 bases, J lost 4 bases, and 10 bases stayed unmatched. Germline V gene data show CDR1 as SGHRS and CDR2 as YFSETQ.

This chain connects TRBV18 to TRBJ1-4; the match to TRBD1 covers 12 bases. The CDR3 covers 18 residues. V shed 0 bases, J shed 9 bases, and the junction held 11 bases outside the gene matches. Per germline, CDR1 KGHSH and CDR2 LQKENI. CDR3 nucleotide sequence: TGTGCCAGCTCACCACCGGGACAGGGGGCGCGGAGAGGACAAAAACTGTTTTTT. As protein: CASSPPGQGARRGQKLFF.

The chain carries TRBV19 and TRBJ2-1; 10 bases align to TRBD2. V shed 5 bases, J shed 7 bases, and the junction held 5 bases outside the gene matches. Germline loops: CDR1 LNHDA, CDR2 SQIVND (reference sequence). The CDR3 totals 14 residues. CDR3 sequence reads: CASSQAGGFNEQFF. The CDR3 nucleotides are TGTGCCAGTAGTCAAGCGGGAGGGTTTAATGAGCAGTTCTTC.

This rearrangement joins TRBV7-8 to TRBJ2-1; TRBD2 matches at 13 bases. Germline CDR1 is SGHVS and CDR2 is FQNEAQ. This CDR3 contains 19 residues. Losses at the gene ends were 6 bases for V and 2 bases for J; bases not matched to a gene: 13. The CDR3, as DNA: TGTGCCAGCAGTTCACTCGTCTGGACTAGCGGGAGCGCCTACAATGAGCAGTTCTTC. This encodes CASSSLVWTSGSAYNEQFF.

This rearrangement joins TRBV5-1 to TRBJ2-3; 9 bases line up with TRBD2. The germline V gene has CDR1 SGHRS and CDR2 YFSETQ. The CDR3 covers 16 residues. J lost 2 bases, V lost 2 bases, and 6 bases had no gene match. The CDR3 DNA reads TGCGCCAGCAGCTTAAGGCTAGCGGGACACACAGATACGCAGTATTTT. Translated: CASSLRLAGHTDTQYF.

V and J are TRBV30 and TRBJ2-5; D not certain. Trimming cost V 0 bases and J 2 bases, with 10 bases left between them. Germline V gives CDR1 GTSNPN, CDR2 SVGIG (reference sequence). This CDR3 is 14 amino acids long. CDR3 nucleotides: TGTGCCTGGAGTGTGAGTAGCTGGCAAGAGACCCAGTACTTC. It specifies CAWSVSSWQETQYF.

The chain combines TRBV6-5 with TRBJ1-5; D gene ambiguous. The CDR3 is 13 residues long. Germline lookup yields CDR1 MNHEY and CDR2 SVGAGI. V was shortened by 4 bases and J by 11 bases, with 15 bases between the two germline ends. The CDR3 reads CASSSKRFEAQHF. In DNA, the CDR3 is TGTGCCAGCAGTTCTAAACGGTTTGAGGCCCAGCATTTT.

The V and J genes are TRBV7-2 and TRBJ2-2; 15 bases are a match to TRBD2. Germline-derived CDR1 and CDR2 are SGHTA and FQGNSA. This CDR3 spans 17 amino acids. Trimming cost V 3 bases and J 9 bases; bases outside gene matches: 8. DNA of the CDR3: TGTGCCAGCAGCTTTCCGGGACTAGCGGGAGGCCGGAGGGAGCTGTTTTTT. It yields the protein CASSFPGLAGGRRELFF.

J is TRBJ2-2 and V is TRBV11-3; D may be TRBD1 (6 bases). Germline V lookup: CDR1 SGHNT, CDR2 YENEEA. The CDR3 is made up of 15 amino acids. The V and J ends lost 3 bases and 5 bases respectively, with 13 bases between them. The CDR3 reads CASSLGQGRTGELFF. The CDR3 coding sequence is TGTGCCAGCAGCTTGGGGCAGGGGAGAACCGGGGAGCTGTTTTTT.

This clone was observed a single time. The chain couples TRBV15 to TRBJ2-1, with D possibly TRBD2 on 6 matching bases. The CDR3 runs 14 residues. CDR1 is LNHNV, CDR2 YYDKDF, per germline (reference sequence). V lost 1 base and J 8 bases, leaving 12 bases between the germline ends. The CDR3 protein is CATSRGGDSHEQFF. In nucleotides, the CDR3 is TGTGCCACCAGCAGAGGTGGGGACTCCCATGAGCAGTTCTTC.

CDR3 amino acids: CASSLAGGQEQFF. The CDR3 coding sequence is TGTGCCAGCAGCTTAGCGGGGGGGCAGGAGCAGTTCTTC. The chain is built from TRBV7-9 and TRBJ2-1; perhaps TRBD2 as D (7 bases). Germline V CDR1 and CDR2: SEHNR, FQNEAQ (reference sequence). The ends were cut back, 0 bases at V and 10 bases at J, with 10 bases in the middle. This CDR3 spans 13 amino acids.

The J gene is TRBJ2-5, the V gene TRBV5-4; D is perhaps TRBD1 (6 bases). Trimming removed 4 bases from V and 4 bases from J, with 11 bases in between. Looked up from germline, CDR1 is SGHNT and CDR2 is YYREEE (reference sequence). CDR3 length: 13 amino acids. The CDR3 DNA sequence: TGTGCCAGCAGCGAACAGGGTAGAGAGACCCAGTACTTC. This sequence encodes CASSEQGRETQYF.

V gene TRBV6-4 combines with J gene TRBJ2-2; D gene ambiguous. CDR3 size: 15 residues. V gave up 3 bases and J gave up 2 bases, with 10 bases separating them. Germline loops: CDR1 MRHNA, CDR2 SNTAGT. CDR3 in amino acids: CASSEELTNTGELFF. The DNA for the CDR3 is TGTGCCAGCAGTGAGGAACTAACAAACACCGGGGAGCTGTTTTTT.

This chain links TRBV5-6 with TRBJ2-5, with no clear D. The germline CDR1 and CDR2 sequences are SGHDT and YYEEEE. The V end was cut by 0 bases, the J end by 2 bases, with 2 bases between. This CDR3 is built from 12 residues. In DNA, the CDR3 is TGTGCCAGCAGCTTGGTACAAGAGACCCAGTACTTC. The encoded protein is CASSLVQETQYF.

The V call is TRBV5-1, the J call TRBJ2-1, with 13 nucleotides matching TRBD2. After removal of 2 bases from V and 4 bases from J, the junction contained 0 bases not matched to a gene. The CDR3 consists of 15 residues. CDR1 is SGHRS, CDR2 YFSETQ, per germline. CDR3 sequence: CASSLLAGGYNEQFF. As DNA, the CDR3 is TGCGCCAGCAGCTTACTAGCGGGAGGGTACAATGAGCAGTTCTTC. The full variable domain, in which reference TRBV5-1 and TRBJ2-1 provide the parts outside the CDR3, is KAGVTQTPRYLIKTRGQQVTLSCSPISGHRSVSWYQQTPGQGLQFLFEYFSETQRNKGNFPGRFSGRQFSNSRSEMNVSTLELGDSALYLCASSLLAGGYNEQFFGPGTRLTVL.

Notes on this clone: Its ends do not fully match the called genes, so a read error is possible. The chain employs TRBV30 and TRBJ1-1, with TRBD1 as a possible D gene (6 bases). From germline, CDR1 is GTSNPN and CDR2 SVGIG (reference sequence). The CDR3 has 13 amino acids. The CDR3 bases are TGTGCCTGGAGCGCTACAGGGACCACTAAAGCTTTCTTT. Encoded protein: CAWSATGTTKAFF.